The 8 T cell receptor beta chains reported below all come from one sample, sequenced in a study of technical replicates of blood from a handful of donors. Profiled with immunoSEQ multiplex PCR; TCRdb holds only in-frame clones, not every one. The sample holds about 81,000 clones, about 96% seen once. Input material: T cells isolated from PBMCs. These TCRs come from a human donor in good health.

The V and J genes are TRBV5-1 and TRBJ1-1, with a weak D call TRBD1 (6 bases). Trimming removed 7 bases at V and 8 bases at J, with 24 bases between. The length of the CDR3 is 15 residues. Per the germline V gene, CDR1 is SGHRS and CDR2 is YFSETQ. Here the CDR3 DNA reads TGCGCCAGCTCGGCGGGTGGACAGACCAAAACGGAAGCTTTCTTT. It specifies CASSAGGQTKTEAFF.

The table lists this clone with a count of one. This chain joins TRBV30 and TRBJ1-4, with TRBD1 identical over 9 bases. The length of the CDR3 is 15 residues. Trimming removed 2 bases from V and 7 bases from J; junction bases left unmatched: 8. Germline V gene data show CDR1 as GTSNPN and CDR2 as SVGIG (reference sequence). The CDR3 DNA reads TGTGCCTGGAGTCCTTCTGACAGGGGGGTTGAAAAACTGTTTTTT. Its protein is CAWSPSDRGVEKLFF.

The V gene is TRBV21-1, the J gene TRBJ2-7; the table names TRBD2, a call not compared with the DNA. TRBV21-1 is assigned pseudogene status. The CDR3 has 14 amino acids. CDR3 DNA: TGTGCCAGCAGGCTAAGAAATTATCCATCGGGGCAGTACTTC. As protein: CASRLRNYPSGQYF.

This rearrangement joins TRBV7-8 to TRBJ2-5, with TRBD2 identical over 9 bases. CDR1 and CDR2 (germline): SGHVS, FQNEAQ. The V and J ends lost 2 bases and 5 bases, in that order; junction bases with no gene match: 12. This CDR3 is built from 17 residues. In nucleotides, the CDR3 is TGTGCCAGCAGCTTATGGGCGGGGGGGCCTCGGGAGGAGACCCAGTACTTC. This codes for CASSLWAGGPREETQYF.

The CDR3 reads CASRTGYNEQFF. DNA for the CDR3: TGTGCCAGCAGGACAGGTTACAATGAGCAGTTCTTC. J is TRBJ2-1 and V is TRBV27; TRBD1 is a possible D gene (6 bases). V dropped 6 bases and J dropped 4 bases, with 7 bases sitting between them. Germline CDR1 reads MNHEY; CDR2 reads SMNVEV (reference sequence). This CDR3 is 12 amino acids long.

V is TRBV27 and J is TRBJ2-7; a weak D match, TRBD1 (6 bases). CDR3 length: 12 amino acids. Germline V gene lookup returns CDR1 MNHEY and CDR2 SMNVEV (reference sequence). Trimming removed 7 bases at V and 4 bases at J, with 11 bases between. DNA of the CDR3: TGTGCCAGCAAGGCAGGGGCGTACGAGCAGTACTTC. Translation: CASKAGAYEQYF.

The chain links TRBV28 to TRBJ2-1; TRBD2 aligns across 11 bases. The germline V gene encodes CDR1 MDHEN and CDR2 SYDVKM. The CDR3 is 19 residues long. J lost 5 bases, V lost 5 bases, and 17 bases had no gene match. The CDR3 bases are TGTGCCAGCAGTCCTTCTAATATCCGGGGACTAGCGGTAGACAATGAGCAGTTCTTC. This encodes CASSPSNIRGLAVDNEQFF.

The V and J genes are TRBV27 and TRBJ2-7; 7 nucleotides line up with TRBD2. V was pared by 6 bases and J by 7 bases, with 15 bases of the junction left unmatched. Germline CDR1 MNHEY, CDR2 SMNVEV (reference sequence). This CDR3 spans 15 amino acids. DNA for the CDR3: TGTGCCAGCAGATTGAGCGGGAACACCATGCTAGAGCAGTACTTC. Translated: CASRLSGNTMLEQYF.